What follows is one T cell receptor (beta chain) and its context. The antigen this receptor binds is unknown. Base qualities are not provided; no much larger clone lies one nucleotide away. TCRbeta CDR3 regions were amplified from genomic DNA using the immunoSEQ Assay, a bias-controlled multiplex PCR. Concerning the study's data processing: The number of nucleated cells in each sample was estimated by amplification of reference gene primers within the assay. To quantify the absolute abundance of each unique TCRbeta CDR3 rearrangement, sequence reads were collapsed and filtered. For each sample, productive Simpson clonality was calculated as the square root of Simpson's diversity index across productive rearrangements. Not all clones reach the TCRdb copy of this immuneACCESS table, which keeps in-frame sequences only. Checked studies attribute under half of the gap to unresolved V genes and leave the rest unexplained. Clonal size and the V and J genes are those of that table, whereas D and trimming came from the DNA. Recorded for this sample are 150,000 to 200,000 clones; approximately 84% of them occurred a single time. In total, the top ten clones hold 14% of the sample.

The CDR3 has 14 amino acids, counting the end cysteine and phenylalanine. The CDR3 DNA has 42 bases and is translated from base 1. The germline V gene specifies MNHEY as CDR1 and SVGAGI as CDR2. The trim is 3 bases for V and 6 bases for J, with a gap of 12 bases between the germline ends. This record comes from a study of blood T cell repertoires in COVID-19 (dated by TCRdb to the early 2020s). Notes on the research overall: Samples covering the acute and convalescent phases of COVID-19 were provided by collaborators in the United States, Italy and Spain. The material from the prospective study consisted of cDNA or gDNA derived from T cells, B-cell-depleted T cells, or PBMCs. Subjects who had been exposed to COVID-19, were actively infected with it, or had recovered from it provided the deeply sampled blood TCRbeta repertoires that made up the dataset. The repertoires were made available in a free public database intended to serve as a resource for research on the immune response to SARS-CoV-2. The samples were drawn from the first 160 participants of the ongoing ImmuneRACE study and from 950 to 1,500 subjects provided by 6 global collaborators. Sample metadata almost always included a de-identified subject ID, COVID-19 status, age in years and sex. Where HLA class I and class II types were available, the types were taken from metadata supplied by the sample provider, not from assay-based typing.

Collaborating institutions collected whole blood in K2EDTA tubes following their own protocols. Collaborator samples were shipped for TCRbeta analysis as frozen whole blood, isolated PBMCs, or DNA extracted from either sample type. Overall study results and their limits: Clinical and demographic metadata were provided uncurated, with the amount varying by source and participant.

The clonotype comes from a woman of 80 years or more with acute or convalescent COVID-19. The sequencing input was peripheral blood. The chain is encoded by TRBV6-5 joined to TRBJ2-1; the D gene is perhaps TRBD2, from 5 matching bases. The DNA sequence follows: TGTGCCAGCAGTTATGGTCGGGGAAGCAATGAGCAGTTCTTC. This is translated as CASSYGRGSNEQFF.